This T cell receptor (beta chain) emerged from a study of brain T cells in children with intractable seizures. Overall study findings and caveats: Pre-surgery blood may have been undersampled, hiding some clones.

V shed 1 base, J shed 0 bases, and the junction held 1 base outside the gene matches. CDR3 length equals 15 residues. Germline V CDR1 and CDR2: LNHDA, SQIVND (reference sequence). With regard to this clone: The antigen is unknown.

Sequenced by immunoSEQ multiplex PCR; TCRdb stores in-frame clones only, minus some. The sample includes under 400,000 clones, about 93% of them seen just once. Documented time point: blood from clinic visit 5 months post-surgery; TSC patient then seizure free. Only cases whose brain tissue showed the highest T cell transcript signatures were sequenced. The sequencing here drew on peripheral blood, taken about 5 months after surgery. This chain connects TRBV19 to TRBJ2-3, with 7 nucleotides matching TRBD2. This sequence originates from a boy in the first two years of life with tuberous sclerosis and intractable seizures. CDR3 sequence (DNA): TGTGCCAGTAGTATAGCTAGCGGTAGCACAGATACGCAGTATTTT. It is translated as CASSIASGSTDTQYF.